A single sample gave rise to the 20 T cell receptor beta chains below, sequenced in a study of identical twins. TCRdb re-called the 5' RACE reads through MiXCR, storing one row per CDR3 protein. The table records about 100,000 distinct CDR3 sequences, just under 6% of them present only once. The sample was memory T cells sorted from blood. The receptors shown here come from a woman in her forties or fifties in good health.

The chain employs TRBV20-1 and TRBJ1-5; D is perhaps TRBD1 (5 bases). Germline V gene sequence: CDR1 DFQATT, CDR2 SNEGSKA (reference sequence). The CDR3 contains 14 residues. V dropped 1 base and J dropped 1 base, with 8 bases sitting between them. The CDR3 sequence: CSARGGESNQPQHF. The DNA for the CDR3 is TGCAGTGCTAGAGGAGGGGAGAGCAATCAGCCCCAGCATTTT.

The rearrangement joins TRBV15 to TRBJ2-7, with D uncertain. Trimming pared 0 bases from V and 6 bases from J, leaving 12 bases between. Germline V gene data show CDR1 as LNHNV and CDR2 as YYDKDF (reference sequence). The CDR3 length is 14 residues. The chain's CDR3 is CATSRDSSAAEQYV. The CDR3, as DNA: TGTGCCACCAGCAGAGATAGCAGTGCCGCCGAGCAGTACGTC.

This chain joins TRBV4-2 and TRBJ2-1; D is uncertain. V was cut by 0 bases and J by 8 bases, with 5 bases left in between. Per the germline V gene, CDR1 is LGHNA and CDR2 is YNFKEQ. This CDR3 has 12 amino acids. CDR3 bases: TGTGCCAGCAGCCAAGATGTGGATGAGCAGTTCTTC. Translated: CASSQDVDEQFF.

This clonotype was observed at least ten times. The chain has TRBV12-3 or TRBV12-4 and TRBJ2-5; maybe TRBD1 (6 bases). Trimming removed 5 bases from V and 7 bases from J, with 20 bases in between. The CDR3 runs to 15 residues. This CDR3 is CASSPSGANRWTQYF. DNA for the CDR3: TGTGCCAGCAGTCCCTCAGGGGCAAATAGGTGGACCCAGTACTTC.

This sequence joins TRBV5-1 and TRBJ2-6, with D possibly being TRBD2 (5 bases). The germline V and J ends were trimmed by 4 bases and 2 bases, with 22 bases remaining between them. CDR3 length: 19 residues. Germline V lookup: CDR1 SGHRS, CDR2 YFSETQ. The CDR3 sequence is CASSPSLVHKAAGANVLTF. CDR3 coding DNA: TGCGCCAGCAGCCCTAGCTTAGTGCACAAGGCAGCTGGGGCCAACGTCCTGACTTTC.

J is TRBJ2-5 and V is TRBV7-6; tentative D call: TRBD1 (5 bases). The V and J ends lost 5 bases and 5 bases respectively, with 9 bases between them. CDR1 SGHVS and CDR2 FNYEAQ come from the germline V gene. The CDR3 extends over 12 amino acids. CDR3 sequence reads: CASSPKGETQYF. For the CDR3, the DNA is TGTGCCAGCAGCCCTAAGGGGGAGACCCAGTACTTC.

V and J are TRBV5-6 and TRBJ2-3; the D gene is possibly TRBD2 (5 bases). This CDR3 comprises 14 residues. Trimming took off 4 bases at V and 0 bases at J, with 9 bases between the two ends. Per the germline V gene, CDR1 is SGHDT and CDR2 is YYEEEE. CDR3 in DNA: TGTGCCAGCAGCCGGGATTCTAGCACAGATACGCAGTATTTT. It yields the protein CASSRDSSTDTQYF.

In this sample, this clonotype turned up many times. The V call is TRBV30, the J call TRBJ2-7; 9 bases line up with TRBD2. The CDR3 contains 14 residues. J lost 2 bases, V lost 3 bases, and 5 bases had no gene match. CDR1 is GTSNPN and CDR2 is SVGIG in the germline V gene (reference sequence). CDR3: CAWRQGLAAYEQYF. CDR3 in DNA: TGTGCCTGGAGACAGGGACTAGCTGCCTACGAGCAGTACTTC.

This clonotype was picked up many times. The rearrangement uses TRBV6-5 and TRBJ2-1; TRBD2 matches 9 bases. This CDR3 has 16 residues. J was trimmed by 7 bases and V by 0 bases; bases with no gene match: 7. The germline V gene has CDR1 MNHEY and CDR2 SVGAGI. This chain's CDR3 is CASSYSASGDGNEQFF. CDR3 in DNA: TGTGCCAGCAGTTACTCGGCTAGCGGGGATGGTAATGAGCAGTTCTTC.

This clonotype has at least ten counts. The chain joins TRBV12-3 or TRBV12-4 to TRBJ2-5, with D possibly TRBD2 on 6 matching bases. The CDR3 consists of 12 residues. V gave up 3 bases and J gave up 8 bases, with 10 bases separating them. CDR3 bases: TGTGCCAGCAGTTTGGGGGGAGTAACCCAGTACTTC. Translation: CASSLGGVTQYF.

This clonotype showed up many times. The chain links TRBV7-9 to TRBJ1-2; D may be TRBD1 (5 bases). Trimming took 1 base from V and 7 from J, leaving 13 bases between them. Germline-derived CDR1 and CDR2 are SEHNR and FQNEAQ (reference sequence). The CDR3 covers 14 residues. The CDR3 loop reads CASSLGQGSTGYTF. Here the CDR3 DNA reads TGTGCCAGCAGCTTAGGGCAGGGCTCTACTGGCTACACCTTC.

This rearrangement joins TRBV14 to TRBJ2-5, with D maybe TRBD2 (5 bases). The CDR3 is 13 residues long. Trimming stripped 1 base from V and 5 bases from J, with 8 bases between. Germline CDR1 and CDR2: SGHDN and FVKESK. The CDR3 region has the DNA TGTGCCAGCAGCCAAGTGTGGAGGGAGACCCAGTACTTC. It specifies CASSQVWRETQYF.

Concerning this clonotype itself: A much larger clonotype is one base distant, so this may be a read error. CDR3 loop: CASSESNRGWRGSQYF. The CDR3 nucleotides read TGCGCCAGCAGTGAGTCGAATAGGGGCTGGCGTGGGTCCCAGTACTTC. The V call is TRBV10-1, the J call TRBJ2-5; possibly TRBD1 for D (5 bases). With 0 bases removed from V and 9 bases from J, the gap between germline ends came to 20 bases. Germline CDR1 WNHNN, CDR2 SYGVQD (reference sequence). This CDR3 has 16 amino acids.

The sample holds many counts of this clonotype. J is TRBJ2-1 and V is TRBV15; TRBD1 aligns across 8 bases. The V gene end was trimmed by 5 bases and the J gene end by 2 bases; junction bases not matched to a gene: 5. The V gene's germline CDR1 is LNHNV and CDR2 YYDKDF (reference sequence). This CDR3 region has 15 residues. The CDR3 DNA reads TGTGCCACCAGCGCCCGGACAGGGCCCTACAATGAGCAGTTCTTC. It is translated as CATSARTGPYNEQFF.

The chain has TRBV6-5 and TRBJ2-7; 11 bases match TRBD1. Trimming took 6 bases from V and 4 from J; bases not matched to a gene: 8. The CDR3 has 15 amino acids. CDR1 MNHEY and CDR2 SVGAGI come from the germline V gene. The chain's CDR3 is CASRDAGTGGYEQYF. CDR3 in DNA: TGTGCCAGCAGAGACGCCGGGACAGGGGGGTACGAGCAGTACTTC.

The rearrangement links TRBV28 to TRBJ2-1; 12 nucleotides match TRBD2. This CDR3 region has 14 residues. J lost 9 bases, V lost 8 bases, and 8 bases had no gene match. Germline loops: CDR1 MDHEN, CDR2 SYDVKM. The CDR3 DNA reads as TGTGCCAGCGGAGCTAGCGGGAGGGCGGGTGAGCAGTTCTTC. Protein sequence: CASGASGRAGEQFF.

There are many counts of this clonotype. The chain links TRBV27 to TRBJ2-3; D may match TRBD1 or TRBD2 (6 bases each). Trimming shortened V by 2 bases and J by 5 bases, and 14 bases separated the two germline ends. Per the germline V gene, CDR1 is MNHEY and CDR2 is SMNVEV (reference sequence). This CDR3 contains 15 residues. The CDR3, as DNA: TGTGCCAGCAGTTTAGGGGGGCGGACGCGAGATACGCAGTATTTT. Translating gives CASSLGGRTRDTQYF.

This chain connects TRBV7-6 to TRBJ2-7; D unresolved. CDR1 SGHVS and CDR2 FNYEAQ come from the germline V gene. Trimming took 5 bases from V and 0 from J, leaving 8 bases between them. The CDR3 has 13 residues. The CDR3 nucleotides are TGTGCCAGCAGCCTGAGGAACTCCTACGAGCAGTACTTC. Translation: CASSLRNSYEQYF.

In this sample, this clonotype turned up many times. CDR3 DNA: TGTGCCAGCAGTTATAGGACAGAGCCGAACATTCAGTACTTC. Amino acid sequence: CASSYRTEPNIQYF. The chain carries TRBV6-2 or TRBV6-3 and TRBJ2-4, with D perhaps TRBD1 (6 bases). V lost 3 bases to trimming and J lost 7 bases, with 13 bases between them. Germline V gene data show CDR1 as MNHEY and CDR2 as SVGEGT. This CDR3 has 14 amino acids.

This clonotype was observed many times. The chain couples TRBV12-3 or TRBV12-4 to TRBJ2-3; 8 bases map to TRBD1. V gave up 6 bases and J gave up 2 bases; unmatched junction bases: 1. The CDR3 runs 13 residues. The CDR3: CASSQGATDTQYF. DNA of the CDR3: TGTGCCAGCAGCCAGGGGGCCACAGATACGCAGTATTTT.